The entry below gives a single T cell receptor beta chain sequence along with its context. The entry originates in a study of blood T cell repertoires in COVID-19. Study context: Sources were T cells, B-cell-depleted T cells, or PBMCs; the material itself was cDNA or gDNA.

Sequencing was performed with immunoSEQ multiplex PCR; in TCRdb, only in-frame clones are kept and a portion is missing. The sample carries around 140,000 clones, roughly four fifths recorded once. This CDR3 is built from 16 residues. With V trimmed by 0 bases and J by 8 bases, 7 bases remained unmatched. Per germline, CDR1 GTSNPN and CDR2 SVGIG (reference sequence). Sequenced input: peripheral blood. The chain has TRBV30 and TRBJ1-4; TRBD1 matches at 12 bases. The TCR was taken from a human donor with acute or convalescent COVID-19. The donor label of this sample is uncertain. The DNA for the CDR3 is TGTGCCTGGAGTGTACAGGGGGACAGGGGGCGCGAAAAACTGTTTTTT. This codes for CAWSVQGDRGREKLFF.